This T cell receptor (beta chain) was recovered during a study of a mutant IDH1 vaccine in newly diagnosed glioma. Study-wide points: Alterations occurring in top peripheral T cell clonotypes seemed unrelated to pseudoprogression.

Time point meaning: week 35, safety follow-up. Each dose delivered 300 ug of mutant IDH1 20-mer peptide subcutaneously with imiquimod. New WHO grade 3 or 4 IDH1-mutant, ATRX-lost astrocytomas were present in all donors. Libraries were prepared by immunoSEQ multiplex PCR; TCRdb keeps only in-frame clonotypes and omits some of them. Of 68,000 or so clones in the sample, roughly 80% were seen once. Germline V gives CDR1 LNHDA, CDR2 SQIVND (reference sequence). The length of the CDR3 is 14 residues. Trimming took 10 bases from V and 0 from J; bases not matched to a gene: 6. In regard to this clone: Its antigen is still unknown.

V gene TRBV19 combines with J gene TRBJ1-1; TRBD1 agrees at 9 bases. This TCR derives from a man younger than 30 with glioma. The sample in question was PBMCs, obtained from a glioma patient whose treatment included an IDH1 peptide vaccine. CDR3 residues: CATAWTGVNTEAFF. CDR3 bases: TGTGCCACGGCTTGGACAGGGGTGAACACTGAAGCTTTCTTT.